Shown below are 11 T cell receptor beta chains from a single sample sequenced in a study of blood T cell repertoires in COVID-19 (dated by TCRdb to 2020 to 2022). The library was generated by the immunoSEQ multiplex PCR assay. TCRdb retrieved this table from immuneACCESS and kept in-frame rearrangements only. Not all clones are present; in checked studies, unresolved V genes account for under half, and no reason is known for the remainder. The sample table contains around 160,000 clones; only one count was recorded for more than 80% of them. Of the sample, approximately 2% is held by the ten largest clones. The sequenced sample consisted of peripheral blood. Receptors originate from a woman aged 55-69 years with COVID-19, enrolled during active disease.

The chain joins TRBV27 to TRBJ2-5; possibly TRBD2 for D (6 bases). The CDR3 totals 13 residues. Germline assignment: CDR1 MNHEY and CDR2 SMNVEV (reference sequence). Trimming left V 3 bases short and J 5 bases short, with 10 bases between. The CDR3 spells CASSFRGAETQYF. The CDR3 DNA reads TGTGCCAGCAGTTTTCGCGGGGCGGAGACCCAGTACTTC.

The chain has TRBV6-6 and TRBJ1-5; no firm D call. This CDR3 region has 14 residues. The V end was cut by 6 bases, the J end by 4 bases, with 13 bases between. Germline lookup yields CDR1 MNHNY and CDR2 SVGAGI (reference sequence). DNA of the CDR3: TGTGCCAGCAGCCCGAGGAGGGTGAATCAGCCCCAGCATTTT. Translating gives CASSPRRVNQPQHF.

The chain has TRBV10-1 and TRBJ1-2, with D perhaps matching TRBD1 (5 bases). The ends were cut back, 9 bases at V and 3 bases at J, with 14 bases in the middle. The CDR3 loop spans 13 amino acids. Germline CDR1 reads WNHNN; CDR2 reads SYGVQD (reference sequence). CDR3 DNA sequence: TGCGCCAGGGGGGGACCCCGGCACTATGGCTACACCTTC. Residues: CARGGPRHYGYTF.

V and J are TRBV19 and TRBJ2-3; 10 nucleotides line up with TRBD1. The CDR3 extends over 15 amino acids. Per germline, CDR1 LNHDA and CDR2 SQIVND (reference sequence). V shed 5 bases, J shed 2 bases, and the junction held 4 bases outside the gene matches. CDR3 DNA sequence: TGTGCCAGTAGTCTAGGACAGGGGGACACAGATACGCAGTATTTT. Translated: CASSLGQGDTDTQYF.

This clone was detected only once. The chain is built from TRBV18 and TRBJ2-1; TRBD2 matches at 9 bases. The CDR3 contains 17 residues. Germline values: CDR1 KGHSH, CDR2 LQKENI. V shed 6 bases and J 6 bases; nucleotides not matched to a gene: 15. The CDR3 coding sequence is TGTGCCAGCTCGAATATGTGGAGAACTAGCGGGTTCAATGAGCAGTTCTTC. Its protein product is CASSNMWRTSGFNEQFF.

The chain recombines TRBV19 with TRBJ1-3, with TRBD1 matching 7 bases. CDR3 length: 17 amino acids. Germline V gene sequence: CDR1 LNHDA, CDR2 SQIVND (reference sequence). J lost 0 bases, V lost 5 bases, and 10 bases had no gene match. The CDR3 reads CASSPNEGAFSGNTIYF. The DNA of the CDR3 is TGTGCCAGTAGTCCGAACGAGGGGGCCTTCTCTGGAAACACCATATATTTT.

The chain links TRBV6-1 to TRBJ2-7; perhaps TRBD2 as D (6 bases). Trimming removed 1 base from V and 3 bases from J, with 10 bases in between. The CDR3 totals 14 residues. Germline CDR1 and CDR2: MNHNS and SASEGT. As DNA, the CDR3 is TGTGCCAGCAGTGAAGGGGGGGTATTCTACGAGCAGTACTTC. It encodes CASSEGGVFYEQYF.

This rearrangement joins TRBV4-3 to TRBJ1-4; 9 nucleotides agree with TRBD1. Germline-derived CDR1 and CDR2 are LGHNA and YSLEER. V lost 4 bases and J lost 8; bases outside the gene matches: 11. CDR3 length: 16 residues. The CDR3 region has the DNA TGCGCCAGCAGCCGACAAACGGGACAGGGCGAAGAAAAACTGTTTTTT. As protein: CASSRQTGQGEEKLFF.

This clone was seen a handful of times. This rearrangement joins TRBV11-1 to TRBJ2-1, with D tentatively TRBD1 (5 bases). V was shortened by 1 base and J by 3 bases, with 7 bases between the two germline ends. The CDR3 sequence is 14 residues long. The germline gives CDR1 SGHAT, CDR2 FQDESV (reference sequence). CDR3 nucleotide sequence: TGTGCCAGCAGCTTAGGGACACTCTACAATGAGCAGTTCTTC. This sequence encodes CASSLGTLYNEQFF.

The gene calls are TRBV6-5 and TRBJ2-5; D might be TRBD2 (5 bases). V lost 6 bases, J lost 4 bases, and 15 bases lay in between. The CDR3 length is 14 residues. Germline values: CDR1 MNHEY, CDR2 SVGAGI. The CDR3 DNA reads as TGTGCCAGCAGCCCAAGGCGAGGAGGAGAGACCCAGTACTTC. It yields the protein CASSPRRGGETQYF.

The chain couples TRBV7-2 to TRBJ1-1; 7 bases line up with TRBD1. Germline values: CDR1 SGHTA, CDR2 FQGNSA. The V segment lost 5 bases and the J segment 4 bases; nucleotides outside the gene matches: 10. This CDR3 contains 15 residues. The CDR3 sequence: CASSGTGAGGTEAFF. The CDR3 bases are TGTGCCAGCAGCGGAACGGGCGCAGGGGGCACTGAAGCTTTCTTT.